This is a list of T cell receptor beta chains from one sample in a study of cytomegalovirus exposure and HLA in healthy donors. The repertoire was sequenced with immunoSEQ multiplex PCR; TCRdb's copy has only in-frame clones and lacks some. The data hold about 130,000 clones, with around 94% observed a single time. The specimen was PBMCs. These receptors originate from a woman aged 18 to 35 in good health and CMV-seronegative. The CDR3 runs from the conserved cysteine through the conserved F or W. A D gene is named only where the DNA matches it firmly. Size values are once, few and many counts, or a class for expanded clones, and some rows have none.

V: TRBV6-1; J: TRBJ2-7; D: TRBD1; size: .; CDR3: CAVWDRVYEQYF; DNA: TGTGCCGTCTGGGACAGGGTCTACGAGCAGTACTTC
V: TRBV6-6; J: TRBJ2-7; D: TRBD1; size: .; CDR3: CASTPGQGIYEQYF; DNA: TGTGCCAGCACCCCGGGACAGGGAATCTACGAGCAGTACTTC
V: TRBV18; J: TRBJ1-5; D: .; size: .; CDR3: CASSPQEGDQPQHF; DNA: TGTGCCAGCTCTCCTCAGGAGGGAGATCAGCCCCAGCATTTT
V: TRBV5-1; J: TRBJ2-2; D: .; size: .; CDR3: CASSFSRLAESTGELFF; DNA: TGCGCCAGCAGCTTTTCTCGGCTAGCCGAGAGCACCGGGGAGCTGTTTTTT
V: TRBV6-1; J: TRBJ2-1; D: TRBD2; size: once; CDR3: CASGPTSGNINEQFF; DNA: TGTGCCAGCGGGCCGACTAGCGGGAATATAAATGAGCAGTTCTTC
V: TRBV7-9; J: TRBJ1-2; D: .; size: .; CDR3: CASSPAGTYGYTF; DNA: TGTGCCAGCTCCCCGGCCGGGACTTATGGCTACACCTTC
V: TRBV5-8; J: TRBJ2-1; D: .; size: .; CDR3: CASSLSSFYNEQFF; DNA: TGTGCCAGCAGCTTGTCTAGTTTCTACAATGAGCAGTTCTTC
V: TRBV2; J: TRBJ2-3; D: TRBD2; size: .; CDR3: CASSKGASGTDTQYF; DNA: TGTGCCAGCAGTAAAGGGGCTAGCGGGACAGATACGCAGTATTTT
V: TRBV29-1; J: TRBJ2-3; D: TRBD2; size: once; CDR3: CSARGVGSADTQYF; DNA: TGCAGCGCCCGGGGGGTGGGATCCGCAGATACGCAGTATTTT
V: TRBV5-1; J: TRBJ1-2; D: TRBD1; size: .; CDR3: CASSRGTDLYYGYTF; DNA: TGCGCCAGCAGCCGCGGGACAGATCTTTACTATGGCTACACCTTC
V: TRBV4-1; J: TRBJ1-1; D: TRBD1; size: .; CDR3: CASRRGQGVVTEAFF; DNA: TGCGCCAGCAGGCGGGGACAGGGGGTCGTCACTGAAGCTTTCTTT
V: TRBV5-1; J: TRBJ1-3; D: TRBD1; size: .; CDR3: CASSGQGALGNTIYF; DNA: TGCGCCAGCAGCGGGCAGGGGGCGTTAGGAAACACCATATATTTT
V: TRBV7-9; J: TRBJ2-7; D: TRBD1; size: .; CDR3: CASSFTGAYEQYF; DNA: TGTGCCAGCAGCTTTACAGGGGCCTACGAGCAGTACTTC
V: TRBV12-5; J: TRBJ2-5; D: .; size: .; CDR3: CASAKGFGETQYF; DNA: TGTGCTAGTGCCAAGGGGTTCGGAGAGACCCAGTACTTC
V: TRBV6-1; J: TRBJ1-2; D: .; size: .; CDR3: CASRPEGTNNYGYTF; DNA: TGTGCCAGCAGACCTGAGGGTACGAATAACTATGGCTACACCTTC
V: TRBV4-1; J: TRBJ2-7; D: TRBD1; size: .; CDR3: CASSHATGLTYEQYF; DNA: TGCGCCAGCAGCCACGCGACAGGGCTCACCTACGAGCAGTACTTC
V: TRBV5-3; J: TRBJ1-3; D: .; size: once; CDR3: CASPRQTPGSGNTIYF; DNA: TGTGCCTCCCCACGACAGACACCGGGCTCTGGAAACACCATATATTTT
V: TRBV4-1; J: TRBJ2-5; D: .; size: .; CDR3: CASSALSYQETQYF; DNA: TGCGCCAGCAGCGCGCTGTCTTACCAAGAGACCCAGTACTTC
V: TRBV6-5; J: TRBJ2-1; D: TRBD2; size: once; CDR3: CASSRSSGRLHEQFF; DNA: TGTGCCAGCAGCCGCTCTAGCGGGAGGCTCCATGAGCAGTTCTTC
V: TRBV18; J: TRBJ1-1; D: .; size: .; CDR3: CASSPSRQEAFF; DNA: TGTGCCAGCTCACCAAGTAGACAGGAAGCTTTCTTT
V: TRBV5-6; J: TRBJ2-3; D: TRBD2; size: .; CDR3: CASRALAGGSTDTQYF; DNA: TGTGCCAGCAGAGCCTTGGCGGGGGGGAGTACAGATACGCAGTATTTT
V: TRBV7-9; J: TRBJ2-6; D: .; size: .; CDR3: CASSPVSGANVLTF; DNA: TGTGCCAGCAGCCCGGTCTCTGGGGCCAACGTCCTGACTTTC
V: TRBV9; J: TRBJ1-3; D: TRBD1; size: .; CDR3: CASSPRGTGTGNTIYF; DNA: TGTGCCAGCAGCCCCAGAGGGACAGGGACTGGAAACACCATATATTTT
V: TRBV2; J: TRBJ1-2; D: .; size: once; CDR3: CASVATGWAYGYTF; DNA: TGTGCCAGCGTCGCCACAGGGTGGGCGTATGGCTACACCTTC
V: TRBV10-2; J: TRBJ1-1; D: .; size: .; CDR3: CASSKGGNTEAFF; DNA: TGCGCCAGCTCCAAAGGAGGGAACACTGAAGCTTTCTTT
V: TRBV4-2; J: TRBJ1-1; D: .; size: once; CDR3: CASSQGSEAFF; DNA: TGTGCCAGCAGCCAGGGTAGCGAAGCTTTCTTT
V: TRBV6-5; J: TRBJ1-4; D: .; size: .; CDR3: CASSYSFAGENEKLFF; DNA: TGTGCCAGCAGTTACTCGTTTGCAGGGGAAAATGAAAAACTGTTTTTT
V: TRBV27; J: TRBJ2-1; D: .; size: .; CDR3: CASRGLSYNEQFF; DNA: TGTGCCAGCCGCGGCCTTTCCTACAATGAGCAGTTCTTC
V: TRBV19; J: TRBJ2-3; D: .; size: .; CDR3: CASSPRADTQYF; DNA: TGTGCCAGTAGTCCCAGGGCAGATACGCAGTATTTT
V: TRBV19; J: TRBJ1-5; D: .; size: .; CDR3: CASSVRGEVSQPQHF; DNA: TGTGCCAGTAGCGTGCGGGGGGAGGTTAGTCAGCCCCAGCATTTT
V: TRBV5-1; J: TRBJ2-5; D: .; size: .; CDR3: CASSFGQQETQYF; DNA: TGCGCCAGCAGCTTCGGACAGCAAGAGACCCAGTACTTC
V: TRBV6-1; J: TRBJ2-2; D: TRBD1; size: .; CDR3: CASTQGAGELFF; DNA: TGTGCCAGTACACAGGGGGCCGGGGAGCTGTTTTTT